These T cell receptor beta chains were read from a single sample in a study of spatial heterogeneity in lung cancer. From the 5' RACE reads, TCRdb called clonotypes with MiXCR, one entry per CDR3 protein. Of 15,000 to 20,000 distinct CDR3 sequences in the sample, 6.2% were seen once. The sequencing here drew on lung tumor tissue, taken at surgery. Receptor source: a male donor with early-stage non-small cell lung cancer. CDR3s include the opening cysteine and the closing phenylalanine or tryptophan. The D gene is left open where the match is weak. A row's size may be missing; if present it is once, few, many or a size class.

>TRBV29-1|many|-|TRBJ2-6
TGCAGAACAAGGGGTCTTCTGGTGAGTGGGGCCAACGTCCTGACTTTC
CRTRGLLVSGANVLTF
>TRBV20-1|medium-sized|TRBD2|TRBJ2-4
TGCAGTGCTAGAGACAGCGGGATCAGCAAAAACATTCAGTACTTC
CSARDSGISKNIQYF
>TRBV20-1|many|-|TRBJ1-2
TGCAGTTTCAGGGGCAACTATGGCTACACCTTC
CSFRGNYGYTF
>TRBV5-4|many|TRBD2|TRBJ2-1
TGTGCCAGCAGCTTTCTAGCGGGAGCAGGGGAGCAGTTCTTC
CASSFLAGAGEQFF
>TRBV5-1|many|TRBD1|TRBJ1-6
TGCGCCAGCAGCCCCGGGGACAGGTCCTCCTATAATTCACCCCTCCACTTT
CASSPGDRSSYNSPLHF
>TRBV11-2|medium-sized|TRBD2|TRBJ2-1
TGTGCCAGCAGCGCCGGGCTAGCGGGAGAGGATGAGCAGTTCTTC
CASSAGLAGEDEQFF
>TRBV9|many|-|TRBJ1-2
TGTGCCAGCAGCGCCGGGACGGCCAGGATTGAGGGCTACACCTTC
CASSAGTARIEGYTF
>TRBV18|few|TRBD2|TRBJ2-5
TGTGCCAGCTCCGGCGGGACTAGCGACACGGAGACCCAGTACTTC
CASSGGTSDTETQYF
>TRBV6-5|many|-|TRBJ1-1
TGTGCCAGCAGTACGCAAGGTGTTCTCGGTGGAGCCGACACTGAAGCTTTCTTT
CASSTQGVLGGADTEAFF
>TRBV5-5|many|-|TRBJ2-3
TGTGCCAGCAGCTTGGGACAGCTTAGCACAGATACGCAGTATTTT
CASSLGQLSTDTQYF
>TRBV20-1|-|-|TRBJ1-1
TGCAGTGCTAGAGAGGGACCGAACACTGAAGCTTTCTTT
CSAREGPNTEAFF
>TRBV2|many|TRBD1|TRBJ2-7
TGTGCCGTCACAGGGGCGGATTCTTACGAGCAGTACTTC
CAVTGADSYEQYF
>TRBV4-1|few|-|TRBJ2-2
TGCGCCAGCAGCAAAAAATCCCAAGGGGGCGCGGGAGAACCCGGGGAGCTGTTTTTT
CASSKKSQGGAGEPGELFF
>TRBV7-7|few|-|TRBJ2-2
TGTGCTAGCAGCTTTCTAGGGGCGGACACCGGGGAGCTGTTTTTT
CASSFLGADTGELFF
>TRBV3-1|-|-|TRBJ2-7
TGTGCCAGCAGCCAGACGCCTAGGGACTCCTACGAGCAGTACTTC
CASSQTPRDSYEQYF
>TRBV12-3/TRBV12-4|-|-|TRBJ1-5
TGTGCCAGCAGTACGTCCCAGGTGGGCAATCAGCCCCAGCATTTT
CASSTSQVGNQPQHF
>TRBV9|once|TRBD2|TRBJ2-1
TGTGCCAGCAGCCCGGGAGCGGGGGGACACAATGAGCAGTTCTTC
CASSPGAGGHNEQFF
>TRBV7-2|many|TRBD1|TRBJ2-5
TGTGCCAGCAGCCCAGACGGACAGGGACGGTTCCAGTACTTC
CASSPDGQGRFQYF
>TRBV11-2|many|-|TRBJ2-1
TGTGCCAGCAGCTTATACACGGACTTTTACAATGAGCAGTTCTTC
CASSLYTDFYNEQFF
>TRBV6-5|-|-|TRBJ2-3
TGTGCCAGCGAGAGGGCCCATACGCAGTATTTT
CASERAHTQYF
>TRBV7-6|-|TRBD1|TRBJ2-7
TGTGCCAGCAGCCCCGGGACAGGGGTTTACGAGCAGTACTTC
CASSPGTGVYEQYF
>TRBV6-1|many|TRBD1|TRBJ2-1
TGTGCCAGCAGAGCTACAGGGGGCTCCTACAATGAGCAGTTCTTC
CASRATGGSYNEQFF
>TRBV4-3|many|-|TRBJ1-4
TGCGCCAGCAGCCAAGAAGCGCGGGGGCGAGAGGAAAAACTGTTTTTT
CASSQEARGREEKLFF